Listed here is a single T cell receptor (beta chain). This record belongs to a study of blood T cell repertoires in COVID-19. Study details: PBMCs, B-cell-depleted T cells, or T cells were the source of the cDNA or gDNA that made up the material.

The J segment lost 1 base and the V segment lost 0 bases, leaving 7 bases of the junction unmatched. Per the germline V gene, CDR1 is SNHLY and CDR2 is FYNNEI. This CDR3 region has 17 residues. Clinical histories supplied by participants themselves formed the basis of cohort assignment. Two negative PCRs, clearance, or symptom resolution had been documented for recovered Cohort 3 donors. Repertoires were generated with immunoSEQ multiplex PCR, while TCRdb's copy carries only in-frame clones and drops some. The repertoire has 250,000 to 350,000 clones, roughly 89% of them found once; the top ten carry approximately 6%.

V is TRBV2 and J is TRBJ2-3; TRBD2 aligns across 7 bases. The sample consisted of PBMCs or T cells enriched from blood (not recorded which). This receptor was obtained from a woman aged 40 to 49 who had recovered from COVID-19. CDR3 residues: CASSEAPGGVGTDTQYF. The CDR3 region has the DNA TGTGCCAGCAGTGAAGCACCGGGGGGAGTGGGCACAGATACGCAGTATTTT.